This passage covers 7 T cell receptor beta chains from one sample sequenced in a study of blood T cells in healthy people across ages. For the second PCR, which ran for roughly 7 to 11 cycles, a sample-barcoded 5' primer and a J-beta primer mix were used. TCRdb recomputed calls from the 5' RACE reads with MiXCR, one row per CDR3 protein. Of fewer than 800,000 distinct CDR3 sequences listed, roughly 21% are singletons. Sequenced input: blood. These receptors all stem from a man in his sixties or seventies in good health.

This chain joins TRBV27 and TRBJ1-1; 7 positions agree with TRBD1. The CDR3 length is 14 residues. V shed 4 bases, J shed 3 bases, and the junction held 5 bases outside the gene matches. The germline V gene encodes CDR1 MNHEY and CDR2 SMNVEV (reference sequence). CDR3 DNA: TGTGCCAGCAGTTCACGACAGGGATACACTGAAGCTTTCTTT. Protein: CASSSRQGYTEAFF.

The rearrangement joins TRBV5-5 to TRBJ2-2, with 7 positions matching TRBD1. CDR1 SGHKS and CDR2 YYEKEE come from the germline V gene (reference sequence). The CDR3 is 15 residues long. J was trimmed by 0 bases and V by 5 bases; bases with no gene match: 4. CDR3 region: CASRWGTANTGELFF. In nucleotides, the CDR3 is TGTGCCAGCAGGTGGGGGACAGCGAACACCGGGGAGCTGTTTTTT.

The chain employs TRBV19 and TRBJ1-1; 10 positions match TRBD1. The CDR3 runs to 15 residues. Losses at the gene ends were 5 bases for V and 4 bases for J; bases not matched to a gene: 7. The germline V gene encodes CDR1 LNHDA and CDR2 SQIVND (reference sequence). The DNA of the CDR3 is TGTGCCAGTAGTGCCGGACAGGGGGTTAGCACTGAAGCTTTCTTT. The encoded protein is CASSAGQGVSTEAFF. Together with reference TRBV19 and TRBJ1-1, the CDR3 gives the full variable domain: DGGITQSPKYLFRKEGQNVTLSCEQNLNHDAMYWYRQDPGQGLRLIYYSQIVNDFQKGDIAEGYSVSREKKESFPLTVTSAQKNPTAFYLCASSAGQGVSTEAFFGQGTRLTVV.

The CDR3, as DNA: TGTGCCAGCAGTACTAGCGGGAGAAACACCGGGGAGCTGTTTTTT. This gives the protein CASSTSGRNTGELFF. The chain combines TRBV2 with TRBJ2-2; 11 bases map to TRBD2. Germline assignment: CDR1 SNHLY and CDR2 FYNNEI. There are 15 residues in the CDR3. With V trimmed by 5 bases and J by 2 bases, 1 base remained unmatched.

This sequence joins TRBV7-9 and TRBJ2-3; TRBD2 matches 11 bases. The CDR3 totals 16 residues. The germline V gene has CDR1 SEHNR and CDR2 FQNEAQ (reference sequence). J gave up 3 bases and V 3 bases, and 5 bases lay outside the gene matches. The CDR3: CASSFLLAGETDTQYF. In nucleotides, the CDR3 is TGTGCCAGCAGCTTCCTACTAGCGGGAGAAACAGATACGCAGTATTTT.

The gene calls are TRBV20-1 and TRBJ2-1; TRBD1 matches 8 bases. The CDR3 length is 13 residues. In germline, CDR1 is DFQATT, CDR2 SNEGSKA (reference sequence). With 0 bases clipped from V and 6 bases from J, the junction kept 1 base outside the gene matches. CDR3 in DNA: TGCAGTGCTAGAGATGGACAGGGCAATGAGCAGTTCTTC. It translates to CSARDGQGNEQFF.

This sequence joins TRBV6-1 and TRBJ1-5; D gene uncertain. Germline V lookup: CDR1 MNHNS, CDR2 SASEGT. The CDR3 extends over 20 amino acids. V was shortened by 1 base and J by 0 bases, with 22 bases between the two germline ends. The CDR3 bases are TGTGCCAGCAGTGAAGTTACAGATGCCACAACTCTCTATAGCAATCAGCCCCAGCATTTT. Protein sequence: CASSEVTDATTLYSNQPQHF.